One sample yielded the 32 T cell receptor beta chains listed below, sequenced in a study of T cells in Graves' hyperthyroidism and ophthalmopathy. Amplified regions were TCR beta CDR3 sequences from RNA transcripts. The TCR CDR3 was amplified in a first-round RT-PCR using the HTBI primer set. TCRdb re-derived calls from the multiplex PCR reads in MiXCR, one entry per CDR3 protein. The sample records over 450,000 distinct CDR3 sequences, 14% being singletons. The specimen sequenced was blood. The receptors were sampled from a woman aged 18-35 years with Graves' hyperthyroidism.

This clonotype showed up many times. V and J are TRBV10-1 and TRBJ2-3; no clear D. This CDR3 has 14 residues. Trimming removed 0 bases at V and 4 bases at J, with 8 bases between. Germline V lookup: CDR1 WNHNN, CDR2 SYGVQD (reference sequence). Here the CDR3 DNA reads TGCGCCAGCAGTGAGTCTCGTAACGCAGATACGCAGTATTTT. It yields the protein CASSESRNADTQYF.

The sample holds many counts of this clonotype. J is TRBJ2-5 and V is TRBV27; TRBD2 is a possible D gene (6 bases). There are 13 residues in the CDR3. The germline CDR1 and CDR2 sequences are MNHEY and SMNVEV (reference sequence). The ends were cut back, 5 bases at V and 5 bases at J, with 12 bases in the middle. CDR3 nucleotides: TGTGCCAGCAGTCCGTGGGGGGACGAGACCCAGTACTTC. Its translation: CASSPWGDETQYF.

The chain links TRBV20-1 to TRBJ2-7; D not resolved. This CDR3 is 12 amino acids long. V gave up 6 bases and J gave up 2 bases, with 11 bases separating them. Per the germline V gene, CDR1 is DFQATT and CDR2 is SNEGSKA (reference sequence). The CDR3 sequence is CSATTDTYEQYV. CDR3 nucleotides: TGCAGTGCCACAACTGATACCTACGAGCAGTACGTC.

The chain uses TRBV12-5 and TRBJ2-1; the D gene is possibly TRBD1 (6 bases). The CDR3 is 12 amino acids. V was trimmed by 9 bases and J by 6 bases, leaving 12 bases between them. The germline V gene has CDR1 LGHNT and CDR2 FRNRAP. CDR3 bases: TGTGCTAGCGCCGTAGGGGGCAATGAGCAGTTCTTC. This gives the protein CASAVGGNEQFF.

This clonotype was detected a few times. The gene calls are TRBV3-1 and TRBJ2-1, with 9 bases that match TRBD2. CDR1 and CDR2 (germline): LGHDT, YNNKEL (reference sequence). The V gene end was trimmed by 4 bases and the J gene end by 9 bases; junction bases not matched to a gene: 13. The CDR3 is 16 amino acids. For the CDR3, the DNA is TGTGCCAGCAGCCTTCGGCGGGAGGGCCCTTGGGGTGAGCAGTTCTTC. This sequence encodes CASSLRREGPWGEQFF.

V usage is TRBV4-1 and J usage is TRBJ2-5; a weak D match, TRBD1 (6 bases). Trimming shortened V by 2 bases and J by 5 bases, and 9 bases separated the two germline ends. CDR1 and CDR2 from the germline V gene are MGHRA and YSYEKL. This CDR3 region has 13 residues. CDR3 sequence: CASSQWGRETQYF. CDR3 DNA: TGCGCCAGCAGCCAATGGGGGCGGGAGACCCAGTACTTC.

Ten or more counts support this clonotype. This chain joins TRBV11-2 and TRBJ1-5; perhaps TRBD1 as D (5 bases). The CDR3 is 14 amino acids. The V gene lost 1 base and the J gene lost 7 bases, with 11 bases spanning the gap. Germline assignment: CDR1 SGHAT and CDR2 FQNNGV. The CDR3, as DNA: TGTGCCAGCAGCTTAGTTGGGGGGGGACAGCCCCAGCATTTT. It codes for CASSLVGGGQPQHF.

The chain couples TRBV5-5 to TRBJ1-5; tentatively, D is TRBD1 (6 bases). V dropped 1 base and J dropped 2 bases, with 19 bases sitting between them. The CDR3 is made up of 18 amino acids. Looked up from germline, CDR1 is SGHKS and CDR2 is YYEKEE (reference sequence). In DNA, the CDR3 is TGTGCCAGCAGCTTGTACCGGGGCGGGGGCGGCGGCAATCAGCCCCAGCATTTT. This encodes CASSLYRGGGGGNQPQHF. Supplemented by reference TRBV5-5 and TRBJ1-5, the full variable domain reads DAGVTQSPTHLIKTRGQQVTLRCSPISGHKSVSWYQQVLGQGPQFIFQYYEKEERGRGNFPDRFSARQFPNYSSELNVNALLLGDSALYLCASSLYRGGGGGNQPQHFGDGTRLSIL.

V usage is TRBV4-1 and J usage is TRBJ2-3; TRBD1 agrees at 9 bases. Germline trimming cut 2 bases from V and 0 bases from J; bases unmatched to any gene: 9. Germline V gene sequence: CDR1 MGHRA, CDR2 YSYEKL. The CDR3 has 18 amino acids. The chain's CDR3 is CASSQQPTGGMSTDTQYF. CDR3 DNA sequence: TGCGCCAGCAGCCAACAACCCACAGGGGGCATGAGCACAGATACGCAGTATTTT.

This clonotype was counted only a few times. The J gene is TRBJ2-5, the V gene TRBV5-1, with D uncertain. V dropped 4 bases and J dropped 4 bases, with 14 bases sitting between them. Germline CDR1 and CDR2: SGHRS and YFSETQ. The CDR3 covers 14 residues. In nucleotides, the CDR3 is TGCGCCAGCAGCCACGGAACCGGCGGAGAGACCCAGTACTTC. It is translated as CASSHGTGGETQYF.

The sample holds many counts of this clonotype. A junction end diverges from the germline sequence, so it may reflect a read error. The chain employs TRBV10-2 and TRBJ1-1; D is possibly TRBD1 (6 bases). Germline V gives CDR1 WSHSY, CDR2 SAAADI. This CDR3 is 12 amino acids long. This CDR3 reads CASRDRFTEAFF. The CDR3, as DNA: TGCGCCAGCCGTGACAGGTTCACTGAAGCTTTCTTT.

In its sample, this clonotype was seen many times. As DNA, the CDR3 is TGCAGCGTTGAGAGGACAGGGAACACTGAAGCTTTCTTT. Translation: CSVERTGNTEAFF. The V call is TRBV29-1, the J call TRBJ1-1, with 7 bases identical to TRBD1. CDR3 length: 13 amino acids. Losses at the gene ends were 3 bases for V and 1 base for J; bases not matched to a gene: 2. Germline loops: CDR1 SQVTM, CDR2 ANQGSEA. The complete variable domain, with remaining parts taken from reference TRBV29-1 and TRBJ1-1, reads SAVISQKPSRDICQRGTSLTIQCQVDSQVTMMFWYRQQPGQSLTLIATANQGSEATYESGFVIDKFPISRPNLTFSTLTVSNMSPEDSSIYLCSVERTGNTEAFFGQGTRLTVV.

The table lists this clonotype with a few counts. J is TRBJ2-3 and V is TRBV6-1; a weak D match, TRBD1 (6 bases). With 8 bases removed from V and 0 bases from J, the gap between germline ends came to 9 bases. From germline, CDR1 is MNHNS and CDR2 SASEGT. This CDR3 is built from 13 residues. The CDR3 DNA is TGTGCCAGCTTTAGGGGGAGCACAGATACGCAGTATTTT. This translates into CASFRGSTDTQYF.

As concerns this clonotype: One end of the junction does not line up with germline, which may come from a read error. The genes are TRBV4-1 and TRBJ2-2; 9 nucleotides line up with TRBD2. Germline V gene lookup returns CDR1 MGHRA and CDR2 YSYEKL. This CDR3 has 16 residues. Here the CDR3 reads CASSRLAGVATGELSF. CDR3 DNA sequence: TGCGCCAGCAGCCGATTAGCGGGAGTAGCTACCGGGGAGCTGTCTTTT.

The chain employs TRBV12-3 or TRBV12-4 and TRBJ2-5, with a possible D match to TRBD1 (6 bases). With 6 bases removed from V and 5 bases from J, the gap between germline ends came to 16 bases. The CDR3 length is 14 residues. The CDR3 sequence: CASSQDQRGETQYF. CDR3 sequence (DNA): TGTGCCAGCAGCCAGGACCAGAGGGGGGAGACCCAGTACTTC.

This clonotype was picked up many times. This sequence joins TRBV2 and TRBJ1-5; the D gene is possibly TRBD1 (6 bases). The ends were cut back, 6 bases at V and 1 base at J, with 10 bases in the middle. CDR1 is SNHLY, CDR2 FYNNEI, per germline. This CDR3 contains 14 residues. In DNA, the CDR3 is TGTGCCAGCAGCAGGGGCGTAAGCAATCAGCCCCAGCATTTT. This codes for CASSRGVSNQPQHF.

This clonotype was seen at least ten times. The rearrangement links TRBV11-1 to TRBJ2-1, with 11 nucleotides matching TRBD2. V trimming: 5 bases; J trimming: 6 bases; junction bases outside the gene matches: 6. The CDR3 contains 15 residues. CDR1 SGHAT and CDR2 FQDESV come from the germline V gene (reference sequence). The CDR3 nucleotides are TGTGCCAGCAGCAATCTAGCGGGAGGTTTCAATGAGCAGTTCTTC. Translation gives CASSNLAGGFNEQFF.

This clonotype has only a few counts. The CDR3 DNA is TGTGCCATCAGAAGAGCGGGAGACACAGATACGCAGTATTTT. Translating gives CAIRRAGDTDTQYF. The gene calls are TRBV10-3 and TRBJ2-3, with 8 bases fitting TRBD2. V lost 6 bases, J lost 2 bases, and 4 bases stayed unmatched. In germline, CDR1 is ENHRY, CDR2 SYGVKD. CDR3 length equals 14 residues.

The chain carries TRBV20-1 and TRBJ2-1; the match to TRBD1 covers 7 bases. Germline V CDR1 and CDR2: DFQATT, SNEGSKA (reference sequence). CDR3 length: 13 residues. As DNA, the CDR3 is TGCAGCTTTACAGGGGTCGTAATCAATGAGCAGTTCTTC. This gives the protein CSFTGVVINEQFF.

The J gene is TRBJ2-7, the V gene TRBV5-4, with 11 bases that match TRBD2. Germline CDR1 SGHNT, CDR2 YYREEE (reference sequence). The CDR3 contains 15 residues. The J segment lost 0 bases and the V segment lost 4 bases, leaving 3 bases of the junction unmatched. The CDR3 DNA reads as TGTGCCAGCAGCCCTAGCGGGAGGACCTCCTACGAGCAGTACTTC. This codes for CASSPSGRTSYEQYF.

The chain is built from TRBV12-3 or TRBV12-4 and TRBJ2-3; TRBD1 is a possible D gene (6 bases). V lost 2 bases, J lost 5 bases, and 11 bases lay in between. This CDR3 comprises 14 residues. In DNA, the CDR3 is TGTGCCAGCAGTTTATCCAGGGGTGAAGATACGCAGTATTTT. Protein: CASSLSRGEDTQYF.

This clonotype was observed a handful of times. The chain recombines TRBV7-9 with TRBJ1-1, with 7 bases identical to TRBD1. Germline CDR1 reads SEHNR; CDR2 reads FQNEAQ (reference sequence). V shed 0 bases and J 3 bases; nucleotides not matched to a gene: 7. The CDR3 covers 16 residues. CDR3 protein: CASSLARGGLDTEAFF. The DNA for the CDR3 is TGTGCCAGCAGCTTAGCGCGAGGGGGCCTTGACACTGAAGCTTTCTTT. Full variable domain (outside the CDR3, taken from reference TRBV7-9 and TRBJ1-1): DTGVSQNPRHKITKRGQNVTFRCDPISEHNRLYWYRQTLGQGPEFLTYFQNEAQLEKSRLLSDRFSAERPKGSFSTLEIQRTEQGDSAMYLCASSLARGGLDTEAFFGQGTRLTVV.

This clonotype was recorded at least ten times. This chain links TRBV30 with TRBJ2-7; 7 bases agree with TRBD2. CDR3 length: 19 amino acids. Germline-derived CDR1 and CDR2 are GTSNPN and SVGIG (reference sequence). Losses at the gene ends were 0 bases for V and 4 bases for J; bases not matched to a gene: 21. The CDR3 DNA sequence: TGTGCCTGGAGTGTCTTAACGGGAAGGAGGCGGGAGAAGGTATACGAGCAGTACTTC. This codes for CAWSVLTGRRREKVYEQYF.

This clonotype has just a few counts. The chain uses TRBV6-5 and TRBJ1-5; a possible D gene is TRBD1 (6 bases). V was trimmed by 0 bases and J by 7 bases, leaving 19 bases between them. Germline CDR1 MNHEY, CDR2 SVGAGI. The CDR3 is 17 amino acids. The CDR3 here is CASSYSSSGGRDQPQHF. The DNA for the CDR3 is TGTGCCAGCAGTTACTCGAGTTCGGGGGGGCGAGACCAGCCCCAGCATTTT.

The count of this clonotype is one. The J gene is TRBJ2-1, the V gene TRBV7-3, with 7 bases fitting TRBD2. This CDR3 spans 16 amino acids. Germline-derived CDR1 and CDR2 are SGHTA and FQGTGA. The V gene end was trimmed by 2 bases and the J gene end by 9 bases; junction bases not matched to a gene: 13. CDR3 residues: CASSLDGGRAAREQFF. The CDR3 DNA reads TGTGCCAGCAGCTTAGACGGGGGGAGGGCCGCGCGTGAGCAGTTCTTC.

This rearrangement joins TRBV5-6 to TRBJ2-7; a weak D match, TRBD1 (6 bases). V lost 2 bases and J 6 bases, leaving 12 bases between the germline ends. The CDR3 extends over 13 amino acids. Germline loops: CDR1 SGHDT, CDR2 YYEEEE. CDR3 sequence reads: CASSFVGGVEQYF. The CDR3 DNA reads TGTGCCAGCAGCTTCGTTGGGGGCGTCGAGCAGTACTTC.

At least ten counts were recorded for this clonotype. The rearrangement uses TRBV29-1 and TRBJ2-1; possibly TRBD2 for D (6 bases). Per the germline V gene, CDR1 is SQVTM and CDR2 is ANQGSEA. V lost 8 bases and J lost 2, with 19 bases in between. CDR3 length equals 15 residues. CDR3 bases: TGCAGCTCCGACAAAGAGGGAGGCCCCTACAATGAGCAGTTCTTC. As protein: CSSDKEGGPYNEQFF.

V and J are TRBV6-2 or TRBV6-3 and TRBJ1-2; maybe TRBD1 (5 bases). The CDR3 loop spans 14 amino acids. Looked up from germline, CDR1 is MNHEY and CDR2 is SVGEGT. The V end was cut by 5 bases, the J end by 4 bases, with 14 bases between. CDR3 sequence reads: CASSRLRGPYGYTF. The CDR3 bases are TGTGCCAGCAGTCGGTTAAGGGGTCCCTATGGCTACACCTTC.

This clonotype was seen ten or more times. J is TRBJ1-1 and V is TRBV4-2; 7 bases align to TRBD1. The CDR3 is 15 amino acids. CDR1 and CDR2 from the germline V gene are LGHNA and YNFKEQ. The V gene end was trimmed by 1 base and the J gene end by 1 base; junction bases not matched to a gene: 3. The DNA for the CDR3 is TGTGCCAGCAGCCAAGTAAGGACAGGGAACACTGAAGCTTTCTTT. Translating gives CASSQVRTGNTEAFF.

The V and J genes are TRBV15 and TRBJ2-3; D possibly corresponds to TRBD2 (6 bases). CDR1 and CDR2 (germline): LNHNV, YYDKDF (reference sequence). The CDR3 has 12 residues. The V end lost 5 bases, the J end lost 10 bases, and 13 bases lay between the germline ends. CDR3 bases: TGTGCCACCAGCTCCCCTTCGGGGGCGCAGTATTTT. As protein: CATSSPSGAQYF.

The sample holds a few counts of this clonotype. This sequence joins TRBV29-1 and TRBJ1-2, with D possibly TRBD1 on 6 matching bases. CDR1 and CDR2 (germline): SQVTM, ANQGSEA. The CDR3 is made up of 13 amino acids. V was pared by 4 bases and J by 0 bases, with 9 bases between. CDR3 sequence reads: CSVARTANYGYTF. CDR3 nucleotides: TGCAGCGTTGCCAGGACAGCTAACTATGGCTACACCTTC.

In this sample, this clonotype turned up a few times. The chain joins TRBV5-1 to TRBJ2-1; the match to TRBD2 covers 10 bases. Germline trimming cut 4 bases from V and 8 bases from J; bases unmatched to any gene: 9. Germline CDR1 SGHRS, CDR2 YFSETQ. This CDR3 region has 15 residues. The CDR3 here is CASSIGTSVLDEQFF. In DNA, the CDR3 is TGCGCCAGCAGCATCGGGACTAGCGTGTTGGATGAGCAGTTCTTC.